The present T cell receptor beta chain was sequenced within a study of beta chain features in type 1 diabetes. Study-level results: People with Type 1 diabetes carried modestly yet significantly shorter TCRB CDR3s in all four CD4+ subsets. Insertion counts at VDJ junctions were lower in type 1 diabetes patients, who also showed more deletions there. Any HLA effect on TCRB rearrangement was left unresolved by small sub-analyses.

This clone showed up many times. As yet, its antigen is unknown. CD4+ naive, central memory, regulatory and stem cell-like memory subsets were isolated by sorting on CD45RO/CCR7/CD25/CD127/CD95/CD27. The study reverse transcribed the entire isolated RNA, so it sequenced expressed TCRB transcripts. Sequenced by immunoSEQ multiplex PCR; TCRdb stores in-frame clones only, minus some. The sample consists of roughly 160,000 clones, 6.5% to 9.5% of them appearing once. CDR1 is KGHSH, CDR2 LQKENI, per germline. This CDR3 is built from 15 residues. J lost 7 bases, V lost 3 bases, and 7 bases had no gene match.

The source material was central memory CD4+ T cells from blood. The clonotype originates from a woman in her 40s with type 1 diabetes. The V call is TRBV18, the J call TRBJ2-1, with 9 bases matching TRBD2. This chain's CDR3 is CASSPAGGGMNEQFF. CDR3 coding DNA: TGTGCCAGCTCACCGGCGGGAGGGGGTATGAATGAGCAGTTCTTC.